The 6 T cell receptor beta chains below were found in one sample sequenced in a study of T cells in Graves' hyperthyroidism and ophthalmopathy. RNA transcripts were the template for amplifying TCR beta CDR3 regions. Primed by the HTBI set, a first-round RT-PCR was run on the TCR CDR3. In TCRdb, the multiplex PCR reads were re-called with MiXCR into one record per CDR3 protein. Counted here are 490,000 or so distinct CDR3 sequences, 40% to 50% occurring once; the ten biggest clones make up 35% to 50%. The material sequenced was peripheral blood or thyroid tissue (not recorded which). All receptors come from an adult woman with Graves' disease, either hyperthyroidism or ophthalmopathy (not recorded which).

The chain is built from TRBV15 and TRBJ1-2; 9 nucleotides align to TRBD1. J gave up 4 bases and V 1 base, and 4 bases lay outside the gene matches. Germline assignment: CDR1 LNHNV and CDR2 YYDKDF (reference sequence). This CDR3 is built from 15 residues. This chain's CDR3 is CATSRGDRVGYGYTF. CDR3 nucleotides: TGTGCCACCAGCAGAGGGGACAGGGTTGGCTATGGCTACACCTTC.

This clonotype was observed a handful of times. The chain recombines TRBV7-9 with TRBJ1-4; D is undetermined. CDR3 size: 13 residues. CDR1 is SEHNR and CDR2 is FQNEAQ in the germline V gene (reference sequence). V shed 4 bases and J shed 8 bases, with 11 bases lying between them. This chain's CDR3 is CASSSYRAEKLFF. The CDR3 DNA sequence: TGTGCCAGCAGCTCATATAGGGCAGAAAAACTGTTTTTT. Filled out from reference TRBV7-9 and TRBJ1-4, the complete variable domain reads DTGVSQNPRHKITKRGQNVTFRCDPISEHNRLYWYRQTLGQGPEFLTYFQNEAQLEKSRLLSDRFSAERPKGSFSTLEIQRTEQGDSAMYLCASSSYRAEKLFFGSGTQLSVL.

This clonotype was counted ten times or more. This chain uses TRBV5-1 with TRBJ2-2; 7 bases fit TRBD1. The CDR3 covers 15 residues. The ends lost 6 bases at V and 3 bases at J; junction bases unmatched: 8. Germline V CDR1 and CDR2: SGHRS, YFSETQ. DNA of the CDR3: TGCGCCAGCAATCATTTCACAGGGGACACCGGGGAGCTGTTTTTT. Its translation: CASNHFTGDTGELFF.

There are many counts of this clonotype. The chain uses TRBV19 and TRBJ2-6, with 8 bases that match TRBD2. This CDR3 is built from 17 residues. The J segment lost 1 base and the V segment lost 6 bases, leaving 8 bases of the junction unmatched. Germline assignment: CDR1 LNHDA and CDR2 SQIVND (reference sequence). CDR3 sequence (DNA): TGTGCCAGTAGATCGGGAGGGCCGGGGTCTGGGGCCAACGTCCTGACTTTC. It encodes CASRSGGPGSGANVLTF.

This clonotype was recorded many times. CDR3 sequence reads: CASSRYRDRGTSGTF. CDR3 bases: TGTGCCAGCAGCCGTTACCGGGACAGGGGCACCTCGGGCACCTTC. This chain joins TRBV7-9 and TRBJ1-2; 10 bases are shared with TRBD1. V lost 5 bases, J lost 13 bases, and 16 bases stayed unmatched. Germline CDR1 SEHNR, CDR2 FQNEAQ (reference sequence). This CDR3 has 15 amino acids.

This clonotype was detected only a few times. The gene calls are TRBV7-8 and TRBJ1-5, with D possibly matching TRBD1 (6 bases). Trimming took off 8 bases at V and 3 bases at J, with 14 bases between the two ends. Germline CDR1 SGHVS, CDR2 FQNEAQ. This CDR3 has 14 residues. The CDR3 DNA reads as TGTGCCAGCTCCTCGGACAGCTCCAATCAGCCCCAGCATTTT. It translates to CASSSDSSNQPQHF. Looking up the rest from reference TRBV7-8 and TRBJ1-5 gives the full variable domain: GAGVSQSPRYKVAKRGQDVALRCDPISGHVSLFWYQQALGQGPEFLTYFQNEAQLDKSGLPSDRFFAERPEGSVSTLKIQRTQQEDSAVYLCASSSDSSNQPQHFGDGTRLSIL.